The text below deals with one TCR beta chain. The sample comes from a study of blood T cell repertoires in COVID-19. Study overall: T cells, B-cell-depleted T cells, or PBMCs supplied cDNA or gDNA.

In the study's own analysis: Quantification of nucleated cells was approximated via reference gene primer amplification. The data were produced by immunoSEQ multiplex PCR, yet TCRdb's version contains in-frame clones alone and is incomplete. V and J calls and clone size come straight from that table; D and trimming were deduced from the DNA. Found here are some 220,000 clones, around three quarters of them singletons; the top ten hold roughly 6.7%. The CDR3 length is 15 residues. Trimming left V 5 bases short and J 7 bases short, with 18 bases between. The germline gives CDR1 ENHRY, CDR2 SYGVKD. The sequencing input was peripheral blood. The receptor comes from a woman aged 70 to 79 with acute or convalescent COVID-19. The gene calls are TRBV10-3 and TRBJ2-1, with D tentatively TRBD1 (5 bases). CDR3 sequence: CAISPRDRGVNEQFF. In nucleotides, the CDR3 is TGTGCCATCAGTCCCAGGGATCGAGGAGTGAATGAGCAGTTCTTC.